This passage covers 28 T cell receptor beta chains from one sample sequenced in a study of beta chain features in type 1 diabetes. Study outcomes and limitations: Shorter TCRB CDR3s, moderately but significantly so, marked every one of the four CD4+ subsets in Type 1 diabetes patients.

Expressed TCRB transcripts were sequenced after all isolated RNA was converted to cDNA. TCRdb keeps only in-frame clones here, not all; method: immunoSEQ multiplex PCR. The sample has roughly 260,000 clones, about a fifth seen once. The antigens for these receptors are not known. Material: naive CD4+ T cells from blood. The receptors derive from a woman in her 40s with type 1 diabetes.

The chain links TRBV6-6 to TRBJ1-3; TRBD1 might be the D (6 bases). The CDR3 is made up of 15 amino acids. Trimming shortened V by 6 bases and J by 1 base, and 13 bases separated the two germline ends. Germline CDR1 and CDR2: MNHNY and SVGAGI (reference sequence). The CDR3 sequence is CASRDLRGSGNTIYF. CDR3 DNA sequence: TGTGCCAGCAGGGACCTCAGGGGATCTGGAAACACCATATATTTT.

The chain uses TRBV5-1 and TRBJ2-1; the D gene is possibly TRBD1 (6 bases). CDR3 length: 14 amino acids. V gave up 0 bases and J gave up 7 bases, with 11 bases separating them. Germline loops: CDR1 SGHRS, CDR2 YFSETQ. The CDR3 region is CASSLGQAWNEQFF. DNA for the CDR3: TGCGCCAGCAGCTTGGGACAGGCCTGGAATGAGCAGTTCTTC.

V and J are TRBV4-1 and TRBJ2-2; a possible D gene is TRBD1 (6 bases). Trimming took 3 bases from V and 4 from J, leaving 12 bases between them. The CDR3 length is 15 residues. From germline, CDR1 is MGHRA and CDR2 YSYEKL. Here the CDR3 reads CASSQADRFTGELFF. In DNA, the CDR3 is TGCGCCAGCAGCCAGGCGGACAGATTCACCGGGGAGCTGTTTTTT.

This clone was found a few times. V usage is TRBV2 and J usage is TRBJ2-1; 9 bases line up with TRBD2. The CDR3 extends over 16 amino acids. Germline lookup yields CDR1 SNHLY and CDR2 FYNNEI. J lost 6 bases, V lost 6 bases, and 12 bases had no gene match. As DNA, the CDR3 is TGTGCCAGCAGCACCAACCTAGCGGGATTTGGCAATGAGCAGTTCTTC. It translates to CASSTNLAGFGNEQFF. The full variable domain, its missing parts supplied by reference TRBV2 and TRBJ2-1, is EPEVTQTPSHQVTQMGQEVILRCVPISNHLYFYWYRQILGQKVEFLVSFYNNEISEKSEIFDDQFSVERPDGSNFTLKIRSTKLEDSAMYFCASSTNLAGFGNEQFFGPGTRLTVL.

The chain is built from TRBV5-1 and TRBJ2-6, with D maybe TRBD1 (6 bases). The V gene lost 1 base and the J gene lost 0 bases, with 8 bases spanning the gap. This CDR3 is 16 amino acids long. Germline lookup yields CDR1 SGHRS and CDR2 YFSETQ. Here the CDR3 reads CASSLTGYSGANVLTF. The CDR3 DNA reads TGCGCCAGCAGCTTGACAGGGTACTCTGGGGCCAACGTCCTGACTTTC.

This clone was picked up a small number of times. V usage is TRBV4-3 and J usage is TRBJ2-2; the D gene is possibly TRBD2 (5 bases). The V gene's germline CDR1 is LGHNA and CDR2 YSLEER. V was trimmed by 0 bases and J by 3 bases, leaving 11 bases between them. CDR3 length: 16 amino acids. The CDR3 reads CASSQERGLDTGELFF. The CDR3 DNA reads TGCGCCAGCAGCCAAGAGCGCGGACTGGACACCGGGGAGCTGTTTTTT.

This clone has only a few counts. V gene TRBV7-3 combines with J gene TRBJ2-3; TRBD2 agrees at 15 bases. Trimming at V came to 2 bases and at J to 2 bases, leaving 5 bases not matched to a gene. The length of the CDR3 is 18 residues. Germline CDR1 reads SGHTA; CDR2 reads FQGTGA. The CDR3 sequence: CASSLGTSGGLHTDTQYF. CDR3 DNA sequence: TGTGCCAGCAGCTTAGGGACTAGCGGGGGGCTTCACACAGATACGCAGTATTTT.

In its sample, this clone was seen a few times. In DNA form, the CDR3 reads TGCAGCGTTATGCGGGGGAACACTGAAGCTTTCTTT. Translation gives CSVMRGNTEAFF. The genes are TRBV29-1 and TRBJ1-1; D is ambiguous. This CDR3 contains 12 residues. Germline V gene lookup returns CDR1 SQVTM and CDR2 ANQGSEA. Trimming left V 5 bases short and J 1 base short, with 8 bases between.

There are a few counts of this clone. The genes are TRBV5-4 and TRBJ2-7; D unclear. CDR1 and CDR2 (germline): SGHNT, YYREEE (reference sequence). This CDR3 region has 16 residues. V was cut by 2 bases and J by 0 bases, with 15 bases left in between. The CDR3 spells CASSFDFTTSSYEQYF. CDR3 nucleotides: TGTGCCAGCAGCTTTGACTTTACTACGAGCTCCTACGAGCAGTACTTC.

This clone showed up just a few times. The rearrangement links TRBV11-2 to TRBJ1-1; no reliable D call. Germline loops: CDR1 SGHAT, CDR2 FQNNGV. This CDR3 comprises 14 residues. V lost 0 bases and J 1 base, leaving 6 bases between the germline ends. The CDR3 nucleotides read TGTGCCAGCAGCTTAGAGTCCGGGAACACTGAAGCTTTCTTT. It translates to CASSLESGNTEAFF.

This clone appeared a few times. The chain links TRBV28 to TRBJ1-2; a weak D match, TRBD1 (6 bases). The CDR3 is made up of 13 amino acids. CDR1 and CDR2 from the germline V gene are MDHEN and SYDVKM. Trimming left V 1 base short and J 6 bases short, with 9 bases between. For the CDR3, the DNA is TGTGCCAGCAGTTTATCCGGGACAAATGGCTACACCTTC. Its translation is CASSLSGTNGYTF.

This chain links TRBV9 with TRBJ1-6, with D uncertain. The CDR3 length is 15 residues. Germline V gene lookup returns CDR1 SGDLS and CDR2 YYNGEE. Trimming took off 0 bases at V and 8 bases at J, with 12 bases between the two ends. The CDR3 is CASSVGPPGDSPLHF. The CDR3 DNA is TGTGCCAGCAGCGTAGGACCCCCGGGAGATTCACCCCTCCACTTT.

The CDR3: CASSYRDRARDEQYF. In nucleotides, the CDR3 is TGTGCCAGCAGTTATCGGGACAGGGCGAGGGACGAGCAGTACTTC. The chain links TRBV28 to TRBJ2-7; 9 positions match TRBD1. V gave up 4 bases and J gave up 5 bases; unmatched junction bases: 9. The CDR3 spans 15 residues. Germline V lookup: CDR1 MDHEN, CDR2 SYDVKM.

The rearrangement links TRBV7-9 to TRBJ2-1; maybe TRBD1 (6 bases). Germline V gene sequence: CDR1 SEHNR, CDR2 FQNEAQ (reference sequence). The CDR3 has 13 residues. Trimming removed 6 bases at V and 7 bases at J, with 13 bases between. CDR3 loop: CASRIQGGNEQFF. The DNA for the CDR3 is TGTGCCAGCAGAATACAGGGTGGTAATGAGCAGTTCTTC.

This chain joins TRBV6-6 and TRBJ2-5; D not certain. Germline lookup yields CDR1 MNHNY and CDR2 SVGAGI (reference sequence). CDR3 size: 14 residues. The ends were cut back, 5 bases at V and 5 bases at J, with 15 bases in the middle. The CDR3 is CASSAQGAMETQYF. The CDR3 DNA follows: TGTGCCAGCAGTGCGCAAGGAGCGATGGAGACCCAGTACTTC.

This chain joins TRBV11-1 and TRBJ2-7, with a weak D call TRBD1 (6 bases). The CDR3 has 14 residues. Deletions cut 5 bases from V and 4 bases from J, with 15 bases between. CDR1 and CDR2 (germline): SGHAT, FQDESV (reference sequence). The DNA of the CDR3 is TGTGCCAGCAGCAGCGGCACAGGGCGTTACGAGCAGTACTTC. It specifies CASSSGTGRYEQYF. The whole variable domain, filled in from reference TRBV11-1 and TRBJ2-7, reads EAEVAQSPRYKITEKSQAVAFWCDPISGHATLYWYRQILGQGPELLVQFQDESVVDDSQLPKDRFSAERLKGVDSTLKIQPAELGDSAMYLCASSSGTGRYEQYFGPGTRLTVT.

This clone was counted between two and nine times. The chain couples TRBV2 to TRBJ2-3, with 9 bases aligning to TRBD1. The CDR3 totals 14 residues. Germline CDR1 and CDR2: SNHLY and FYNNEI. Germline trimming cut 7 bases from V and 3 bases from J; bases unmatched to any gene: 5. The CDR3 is CASMVDRGTDTQYF. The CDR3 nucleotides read TGTGCCAGCATGGTGGACAGGGGAACAGATACGCAGTATTTT.

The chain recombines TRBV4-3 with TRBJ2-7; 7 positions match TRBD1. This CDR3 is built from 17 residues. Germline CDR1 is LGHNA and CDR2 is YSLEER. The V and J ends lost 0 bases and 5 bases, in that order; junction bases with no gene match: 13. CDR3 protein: CASSQDTGTGERHEQYF. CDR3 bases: TGCGCCAGCAGCCAAGATACCGGAACAGGGGAAAGACACGAGCAGTACTTC.

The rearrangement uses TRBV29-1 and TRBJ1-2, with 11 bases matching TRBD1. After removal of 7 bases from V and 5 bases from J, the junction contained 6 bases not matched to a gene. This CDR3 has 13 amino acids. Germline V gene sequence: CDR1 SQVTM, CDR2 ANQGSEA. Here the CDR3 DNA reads TGCAGCGCCGGACAGGGGGCAGGATATGGCTACACCTTC. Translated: CSAGQGAGYGYTF.

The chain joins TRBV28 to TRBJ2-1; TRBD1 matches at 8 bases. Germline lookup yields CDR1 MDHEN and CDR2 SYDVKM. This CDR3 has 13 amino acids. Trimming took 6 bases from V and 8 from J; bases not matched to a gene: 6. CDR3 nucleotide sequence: TGTGCCAGCAGGCGGACAGGGAGCGATGAGCAGTTCTTC. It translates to CASRRTGSDEQFF.

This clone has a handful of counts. The CDR3 spells CASTPSGRALYEQYF. The CDR3 DNA reads as TGTGCCAGCACCCCTAGCGGGAGGGCCCTCTACGAGCAGTACTTC. The chain uses TRBV7-9 and TRBJ2-7, with TRBD2 matching over 12 bases. This CDR3 has 15 amino acids. Per the germline V gene, CDR1 is SEHNR and CDR2 is FQNEAQ (reference sequence). V shed 7 bases and J 3 bases; nucleotides not matched to a gene: 7.

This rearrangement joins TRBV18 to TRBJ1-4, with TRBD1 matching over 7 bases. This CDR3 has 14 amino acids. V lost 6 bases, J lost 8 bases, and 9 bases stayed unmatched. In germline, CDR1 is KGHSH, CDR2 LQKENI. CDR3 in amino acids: CASSQRGDSEKLFF. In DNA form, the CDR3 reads TGTGCCAGCTCCCAAAGGGGGGACAGCGAAAAACTGTTTTTT.

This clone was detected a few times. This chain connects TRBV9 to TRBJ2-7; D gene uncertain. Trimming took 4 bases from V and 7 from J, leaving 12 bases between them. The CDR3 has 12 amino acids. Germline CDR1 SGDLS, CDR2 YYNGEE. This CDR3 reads CASSLPPREQYF. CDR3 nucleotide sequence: TGTGCCAGCAGCCTCCCGCCCCGGGAGCAGTACTTC. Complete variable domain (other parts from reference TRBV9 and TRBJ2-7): DSGVTQTPKHLITATGQRVTLRCSPRSGDLSVYWYQQSLDQGLQFLIQYYNGEERAKGNILERFSAQQFPDLHSELNLSSLELGDSALYFCASSLPPREQYFGPGTRLTVT.

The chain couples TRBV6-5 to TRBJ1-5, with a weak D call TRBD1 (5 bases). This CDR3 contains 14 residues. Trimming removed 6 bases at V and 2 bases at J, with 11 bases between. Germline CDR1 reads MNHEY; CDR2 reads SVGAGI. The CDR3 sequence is CASSPTGRNQPQHF. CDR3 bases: TGTGCCAGCAGCCCTACAGGACGCAATCAGCCCCAGCATTTT.

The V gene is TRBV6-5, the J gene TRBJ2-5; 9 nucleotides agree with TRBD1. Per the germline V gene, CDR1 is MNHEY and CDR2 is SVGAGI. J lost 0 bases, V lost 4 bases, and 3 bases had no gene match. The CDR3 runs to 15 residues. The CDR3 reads CASSWGQGDQETQYF. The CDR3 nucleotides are TGTGCCAGCAGTTGGGGACAGGGAGACCAAGAGACCCAGTACTTC.

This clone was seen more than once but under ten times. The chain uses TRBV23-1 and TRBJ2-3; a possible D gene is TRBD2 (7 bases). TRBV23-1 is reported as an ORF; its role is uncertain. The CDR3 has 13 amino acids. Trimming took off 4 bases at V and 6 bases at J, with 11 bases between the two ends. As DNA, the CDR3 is TGCGCCAGCAGTCGGGGGAGGGGGGATACGCAGTATTTT. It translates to CASSRGRGDTQYF.

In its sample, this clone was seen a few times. The CDR3 sequence: CASSGMGGANEKLFF. In DNA, the CDR3 is TGTGCCAGCAGTGGTATGGGGGGGGCAAATGAAAAACTGTTTTTT. This sequence joins TRBV25-1 and TRBJ1-4, with D maybe TRBD1 (6 bases). The CDR3 loop spans 15 amino acids. From germline, CDR1 is MGHDK and CDR2 SYGVNS. The V end was cut by 4 bases, the J end by 5 bases, with 14 bases between.

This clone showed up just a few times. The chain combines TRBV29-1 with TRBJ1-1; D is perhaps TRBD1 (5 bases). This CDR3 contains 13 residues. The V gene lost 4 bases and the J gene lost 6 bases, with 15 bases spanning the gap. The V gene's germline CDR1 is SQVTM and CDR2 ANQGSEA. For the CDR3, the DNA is TGCAGCGTTGGCAGGGCGAGTATGGCTGAAGCTTTCTTT. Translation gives CSVGRASMAEAFF.